This TCR beta chain was captured by sequencing in a study of a mutant IDH1 vaccine in newly diagnosed glioma. Overall study context: Treatment recipients were around 62% male and 37.5% female, and their mean age was approximately 42 years.

Between the trimmed V and J ends, which lost 9 bases and 10 bases, there was a span of 17 bases. CDR1 SGHNT and CDR2 YYREEE come from the germline V gene (reference sequence). This CDR3 is 13 amino acids long. Noted time point: week 5, during vaccination. The investigators gave 300 ug of mutant IDH1 20-mer peptide in each vaccine dose, together with topical imiquimod. Libraries were prepared by immunoSEQ multiplex PCR; TCRdb keeps only in-frame clonotypes and omits some of them. Counted here are 45,000 to 60,000 clones, around 80% occurring once; the ten biggest clones make up 5.2%. As for this clone: Antigen unknown.

V usage is TRBV5-4 and J usage is TRBJ1-6, with D perhaps matching TRBD1 (6 bases). Specimen: PBMCs, collected from a glioma patient whose treatment included an IDH1 peptide vaccine. The clonotype originates from a man aged 50 or older with glioma. CDR3: CAISIGGGSPLHF. As DNA, the CDR3 is TGTGCCATTTCTATCGGGGGCGGCTCACCCCTCCACTTT.